The rows below give T cell receptor beta chains drawn from one sample of a study of blood T cell repertoires in COVID-19. Method: immunoSEQ multiplex PCR; TCRdb's copy keeps in-frame clones and lacks some. In the table there are about 68,000 clones, 84% of which are singletons. Source material: peripheral blood. These receptors were collected from a man in his fifties with active COVID-19. The CDR3 runs from the conserved cysteine through the conserved F or W. Fields, in order: CDR3 protein, CDR3 DNA, J gene, V gene, clone size, D gene. A D gene is named only where the DNA matches it firmly. The size entry is marked missing in some rows and otherwise reads once, few, many or a size class.

CDR3 protein: CASSLGPQETQYF; CDR3 DNA: TGTGCCAGCAGCTTAGGGCCACAAGAGACCCAGTACTTC; J gene: TRBJ2-5; V gene: TRBV11-2; clone size: NA; D gene: NA
CDR3 protein: CASSSSGALDYNEQFF; CDR3 DNA: TGTGCCAGCAGCTCTAGCGGGGCCTTAGACTACAATGAGCAGTTCTTC; J gene: TRBJ2-1; V gene: TRBV7-2; clone size: NA; D gene: TRBD2
CDR3 protein: CASSVAGQAYEQYF; CDR3 DNA: TGTGCCAGCAGCGTAGCGGGACAGGCCTACGAGCAGTACTTC; J gene: TRBJ2-7; V gene: TRBV9; clone size: NA; D gene: TRBD1
CDR3 protein: CASSFSSSGSGETQYF; CDR3 DNA: TGCGCCAGCAGCTTCTCTTCTAGCGGGAGTGGGGAGACCCAGTACTTC; J gene: TRBJ2-5; V gene: TRBV5-1; clone size: once; D gene: TRBD2
CDR3 protein: CASSYSRSTDTQYF; CDR3 DNA: TGTGCCAGCAGTTATTCTCGGAGCACAGATACGCAGTATTTT; J gene: TRBJ2-3; V gene: TRBV6-2/TRBV6-3; clone size: NA; D gene: NA
CDR3 protein: CASSLGTNINEQFF; CDR3 DNA: TGCGCCAGCAGCTTGGGGACTAATATCAATGAGCAGTTCTTC; J gene: TRBJ2-1; V gene: TRBV5-1; clone size: NA; D gene: NA
CDR3 protein: CASITPRGTEAFF; CDR3 DNA: TGTGCCAGCATTACCCCACGAGGCACTGAAGCTTTCTTT; J gene: TRBJ1-1; V gene: TRBV6-5; clone size: NA; D gene: NA
CDR3 protein: CASSYSAGGSYGYTF; CDR3 DNA: TGTGCCAGCAGTTACTCCGCAGGGGGCTCCTATGGCTACACCTTC; J gene: TRBJ1-2; V gene: TRBV6-2/TRBV6-3; clone size: NA; D gene: TRBD1
CDR3 protein: CASSLKGGYEQYF; CDR3 DNA: TGTGCCAGCAGCCTTAAAGGGGGTTACGAGCAGTACTTC; J gene: TRBJ2-7; V gene: TRBV3-1/TRBV3-2; clone size: NA; D gene: NA
CDR3 protein: CASRFRGSNYGYTF; CDR3 DNA: TGTGCCAGTAGGTTCAGGGGATCTAACTATGGCTACACCTTC; J gene: TRBJ1-2; V gene: TRBV19; clone size: NA; D gene: NA
CDR3 protein: CASSLGWDLARSSYNEQFF; CDR3 DNA: TGTGCCAGCAGCTTGGGGTGGGATCTAGCGCGGTCCTCCTACAATGAGCAGTTCTTC; J gene: TRBJ2-1; V gene: TRBV5-8; clone size: NA; D gene: NA
CDR3 protein: CASSLLRGQGAFF; CDR3 DNA: TGTGCCAGCAGTTTATTAAGGGGGCAAGGGGCTTTCTTT; J gene: TRBJ1-1; V gene: TRBV12-3/TRBV12-4; clone size: NA; D gene: TRBD1
CDR3 protein: CASSLRGTQPQETQYF; CDR3 DNA: TGTGCCAGCAGCTTGCGGGGGACTCAACCGCAAGAGACCCAGTACTTC; J gene: TRBJ2-5; V gene: TRBV5-8; clone size: NA; D gene: NA
CDR3 protein: CASSQGSRGNEQFF; CDR3 DNA: TGTGCCAGTAGTCAAGGCAGCAGGGGGAATGAGCAGTTCTTC; J gene: TRBJ2-1; V gene: TRBV19; clone size: once; D gene: TRBD1
CDR3 protein: CASSPREGLLNTEAFF; CDR3 DNA: TGTGCCAGTAGTCCCCGGGAGGGCCTTTTGAACACTGAAGCTTTCTTT; J gene: TRBJ1-1; V gene: TRBV19; clone size: NA; D gene: NA
CDR3 protein: CASRGTSNYGYTF; CDR3 DNA: TGTGCCAGCAGGGGGACTTCTAACTATGGCTACACCTTC; J gene: TRBJ1-2; V gene: TRBV27; clone size: NA; D gene: NA
CDR3 protein: CASSIRDFPGELFF; CDR3 DNA: TGTGCCAGCAGCATCCGGGACTTTCCCGGGGAGCTGTTTTTT; J gene: TRBJ2-2; V gene: TRBV7-8; clone size: few; D gene: NA
CDR3 protein: CASSFAGTGNTIYF; CDR3 DNA: TGTGCCAGCAGCTTTGCAGGGACTGGAAACACCATATATTTT; J gene: TRBJ1-3; V gene: TRBV7-9; clone size: NA; D gene: NA
CDR3 protein: CASSLGLAGGTDTQYF; CDR3 DNA: TGCGCCAGCAGCTTGGGACTAGCGGGAGGCACAGATACGCAGTATTTT; J gene: TRBJ2-3; V gene: TRBV5-1; clone size: NA; D gene: TRBD2
CDR3 protein: CASSRPSGRATYEQYF; CDR3 DNA: TGCGCCAGCAGCCGACCTAGCGGGAGGGCGACCTACGAGCAGTACTTC; J gene: TRBJ2-7; V gene: TRBV5-1; clone size: few; D gene: TRBD2